This is a list of T cell receptor beta chains from one sample in a study of blood T cell repertoires in COVID-19. Using immunoSEQ multiplex PCR, the repertoire was profiled, and TCRdb retains in-frame clones only, with some absent. The sample shows more than 60,000 clones, roughly 78% of them seen only once. Sequenced material: peripheral blood. The receptors shown here come from a man aged 55 to 70 with acute or convalescent COVID-19. Both conserved end residues are part of each CDR3. D genes are given only for firm matches. Not every row has a clone size; where given, it reads once, few, many or a size class.

-	TRBV6-5	TRBJ2-7	few	TGTGCCAGCAGTTACTCGACTACCTACGAGCAGTACTTC	CASSYSTTYEQYF
TRBD1	TRBV4-3	TRBJ1-1	-	TGCGCCAGCAGCCGGGAAAGGACAGGGCTCACTGAAGCTTTCTTT	CASSRERTGLTEAFF
-	TRBV19	TRBJ1-2	-	TGTGCCAGTAGTATAGTAGTTGGGCAGGGCTATGGCTACACCTTC	CASSIVVGQGYGYTF
-	TRBV14	TRBJ2-3	once	TGTGCCAGCAGCCAAATGACTCTAGCAAGGACGAGTACGCAGTATTTT	CASSQMTLARTSTQYF
TRBD2	TRBV7-8	TRBJ2-3	-	TGTGCCAGCAGCCCTAGCGGGAGCACAGATACGCAGTATTTT	CASSPSGSTDTQYF
-	TRBV10-3	TRBJ2-3	once	TGTGCCATCAGTGTGTCGAGCTCCCGCACAGATACGCAGTATTTT	CAISVSSSRTDTQYF
-	TRBV18	TRBJ1-3	-	TGTGCCAGCTCACCGTCGGTCGGAAACACCATATATTTT	CASSPSVGNTIYF
-	TRBV14	TRBJ1-1	-	TGTGCCAGCAGCCGGAGGGACACTGAAGCTTTCTTT	CASSRRDTEAFF
TRBD1	TRBV7-8	TRBJ1-5	-	TGTGCCAGCAGCATTTACCGGGACAGGGCACCTAGCAATCAGCCCCAGCATTTT	CASSIYRDRAPSNQPQHF
TRBD1	TRBV12-3/TRBV12-4	TRBJ1-2	-	TGTGCCAGCAGACGACAGGGGGCGGATGGCTACACCTTC	CASRRQGADGYTF
-	TRBV28	TRBJ2-1	-	TGTGCCAGCCAGTACACCAACAATGAGCAGTTCTTC	CASQYTNNEQFF
-	TRBV28	TRBJ1-2	once	TGTGCCAGCAGTTCCCCGGGCAATGAGGGCGGCTATGGCTACACCTTC	CASSSPGNEGGYGYTF
-	TRBV2	TRBJ2-3	once	TGTGCCAGCTTGACACCTATCACTAGCACAGATACGCAGTATTTT	CASLTPITSTDTQYF
TRBD1	TRBV2	TRBJ2-2	few	TGTGCCAGCAACCTGGGACAGGGGAAGGCCGGGGAGCTGTTTTTT	CASNLGQGKAGELFF
TRBD1	TRBV10-3	TRBJ1-6	-	TGTGCCATCAGTCCTAGACAGGGCGATTCACCCCTCCACTTT	CAISPRQGDSPLHF
-	TRBV5-1	TRBJ1-1	-	TGCGCCAGCAGCTTGGATGAGCCCCGGTCGGGCACTGAAGCTTTCTTT	CASSLDEPRSGTEAFF